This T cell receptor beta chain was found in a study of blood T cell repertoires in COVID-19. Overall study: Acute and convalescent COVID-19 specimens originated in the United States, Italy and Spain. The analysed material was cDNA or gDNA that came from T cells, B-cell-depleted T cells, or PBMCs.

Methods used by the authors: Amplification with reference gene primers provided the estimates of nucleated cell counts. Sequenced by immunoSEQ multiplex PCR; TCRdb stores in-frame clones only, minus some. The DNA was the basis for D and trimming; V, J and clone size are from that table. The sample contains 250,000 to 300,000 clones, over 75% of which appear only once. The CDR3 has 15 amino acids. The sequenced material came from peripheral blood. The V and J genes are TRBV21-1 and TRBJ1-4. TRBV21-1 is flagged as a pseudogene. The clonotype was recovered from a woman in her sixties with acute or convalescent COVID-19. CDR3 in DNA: TGTGCCAGCAAGGTCCACGGAGCACCTAATGAAAAACTGTTTTTT. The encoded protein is CASKVHGAPNEKLFF.